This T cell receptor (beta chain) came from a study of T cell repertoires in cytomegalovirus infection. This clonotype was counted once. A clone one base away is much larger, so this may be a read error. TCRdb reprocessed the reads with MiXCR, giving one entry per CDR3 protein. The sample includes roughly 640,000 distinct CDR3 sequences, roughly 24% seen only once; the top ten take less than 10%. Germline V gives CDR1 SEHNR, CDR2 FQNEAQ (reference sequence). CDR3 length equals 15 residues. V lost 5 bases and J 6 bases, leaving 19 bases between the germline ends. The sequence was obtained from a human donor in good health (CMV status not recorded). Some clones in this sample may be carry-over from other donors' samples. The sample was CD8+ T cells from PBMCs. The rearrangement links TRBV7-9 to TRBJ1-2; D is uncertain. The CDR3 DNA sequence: TGTGCCAGCAGCGGCGTTGTCGGGGTCGGCAATGGCTACACCTTC. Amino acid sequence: CASSGVVGVGNGYTF. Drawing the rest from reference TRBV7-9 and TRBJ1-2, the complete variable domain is DTGVSQNPRHKITKRGQNVTFRCDPISEHNRLYWYRQTLGQGPEFLTYFQNEAQLEKSRLLSDRFSAERPKGSFSTLEIQRTEQGDSAMYLCASSGVVGVGNGYTFGSGTRLTVV.